The 26 T cell receptor beta chains presented below share a single source sample, sequenced in a study of blood T cell repertoires in COVID-19. TCRdb's table, derived via immunoSEQ multiplex PCR, lists solely in-frame clones and lacks some. The sample contains about 67,000 clones, approximately 87% of which appear only once. The sample was peripheral blood. The receptors come from a man between 45 and 60 years old with active COVID-19.

The sample holds one count of this clone. J is TRBJ2-7 and V is TRBV11-3; 8 nucleotides match TRBD2. The CDR3 covers 15 residues. V shed 5 bases and J 3 bases; nucleotides not matched to a gene: 9. CDR1 is SGHNT and CDR2 is YENEEA in the germline V gene. Here the CDR3 reads CASSISSSGSYEQYF. The CDR3 region has the DNA TGTGCCAGCAGCATATCCTCCAGCGGGAGCTACGAGCAGTACTTC. Complete variable domain (other parts from reference TRBV11-3 and TRBJ2-7): EAGVVQSPRYKIIEKKQPVAFWCNPISGHNTLYWYLQNLGQGPELLIRYENEEAVDDSQLPKDRFSAERLKGVDSTLKIQPAELGDSAVYLCASSISSSGSYEQYFGPGTRLTVT.

The rearrangement joins TRBV7-9 to TRBJ1-2; 7 nucleotides align to TRBD1. This CDR3 comprises 16 residues. V dropped 4 bases and J dropped 6; count of bases not matched to a gene: 14. In germline, CDR1 is SEHNR, CDR2 FQNEAQ (reference sequence). CDR3 coding DNA: TGTGCCAGCAGCTCTCCCACGAGGACCGGACAGGATGGCTACACCTTC. The encoded protein is CASSSPTRTGQDGYTF.

The V gene is TRBV10-2, the J gene TRBJ2-5; 13 positions match TRBD2. Germline CDR1 WSHSY, CDR2 SAAADI. The CDR3 has 16 residues. The ends lost 6 bases at V and 4 bases at J; junction bases unmatched: 8. CDR3: CASSPTSGGAPETQYF. Written as DNA, the CDR3 is TGCGCCAGCAGCCCCACTAGCGGGGGGGCCCCAGAGACCCAGTACTTC.

The chain combines TRBV6-5 with TRBJ1-2; D remains ambiguous. The V gene lost 1 base and the J gene lost 8 bases, with 8 bases spanning the gap. The CDR3 length is 12 residues. CDR1 MNHEY and CDR2 SVGAGI come from the germline V gene. CDR3 sequence reads: CASSYFGGGYTF. CDR3 nucleotide sequence: TGTGCCAGCAGTTACTTCGGAGGGGGCTACACCTTC.

The sample holds a few counts of this clone. The rearrangement links TRBV7-8 to TRBJ2-7, with 8 bases identical to TRBD1. The length of the CDR3 is 16 residues. Germline V CDR1 and CDR2: SGHVS, FQNEAQ. V was pared by 1 base and J by 5 bases, with 10 bases of the junction left unmatched. The CDR3 spells CASSLVIGRGLNEQYF. The CDR3 DNA reads TGTGCCAGCAGCTTAGTGATTGGCAGGGGGCTAAACGAGCAGTACTTC. The variable domain in full, completed from reference TRBV7-8 and TRBJ2-7, reads GAGVSQSPRYKVAKRGQDVALRCDPISGHVSLFWYQQALGQGPEFLTYFQNEAQLDKSGLPSDRFFAERPEGSVSTLKIQRTQQEDSAVYLCASSLVIGRGLNEQYFGPGTRLTVT.

V usage is TRBV3-1 (or the pseudogene TRBV3-2) and J usage is TRBJ1-2, with unresolved D. Between the trimmed V and J ends, which lost 0 bases and 8 bases, there was a span of 13 bases. The CDR3 length is 14 residues. Germline V gene sequence: CDR1 LGHDT, CDR2 YNNKEL (reference sequence). Written as DNA, the CDR3 is TGTGCCAGCAGCCAAGAGTCAGGAGGTAGCGGCTACACCTTC. Its translation: CASSQESGGSGYTF.

The J gene is TRBJ2-7, the V gene TRBV7-8, with 7 bases that match TRBD1. Looked up from germline, CDR1 is SGHVS and CDR2 is FQNEAQ. CDR3 length equals 14 residues. V shed 5 bases, J shed 6 bases, and the junction held 10 bases outside the gene matches. The CDR3 here is CASSHGQVAGEQYF. The DNA for the CDR3 is TGTGCCAGCAGCCACGGACAGGTCGCGGGCGAGCAGTACTTC.

This clone was recorded once. V and J are TRBV4-2 and TRBJ1-1; a weak D match, TRBD1 (6 bases). Germline lookup yields CDR1 LGHNA and CDR2 YNFKEQ. The CDR3 consists of 15 residues. V was shortened by 0 bases and J by 1 base, with 9 bases between the two germline ends. This chain's CDR3 is CASSQEPGQNTEAFF. The CDR3 coding sequence is TGTGCCAGCAGCCAAGAACCGGGACAGAACACTGAAGCTTTCTTT.

The CDR3 sequence is CASSVAGQGEQYF. CDR3 in DNA: TGTGCCAGCAGCGTAGCGGGACAGGGTGAGCAGTACTTC. The chain carries TRBV9 and TRBJ2-7; 9 bases align to TRBD1. Germline-derived CDR1 and CDR2 are SGDLS and YYNGEE. This CDR3 has 13 amino acids. V shed 0 bases, J shed 7 bases, and the junction held 2 bases outside the gene matches. Supplemented by reference TRBV9 and TRBJ2-7, the full variable domain reads DSGVTQTPKHLITATGQRVTLRCSPRSGDLSVYWYQQSLDQGLQFLIQYYNGEERAKGNILERFSAQQFPDLHSELNLSSLELGDSALYFCASSVAGQGEQYFGPGTRLTVT.

This chain uses TRBV5-1 with TRBJ2-3; D ambiguous. The CDR3 sequence is 15 residues long. Germline CDR1 SGHRS, CDR2 YFSETQ. V lost 6 bases to trimming and J lost 1 base, with 15 bases between them. As DNA, the CDR3 is TGCGCCAGCACCTGGCTAGTGCCTGGCACAGATACGCAGTATTTT. This encodes CASTWLVPGTDTQYF.

The CDR3 DNA follows: TGCGCCAGCAGCTCGGGACAGACCACAGATACGCAGTATTTT. Translation gives CASSSGQTTDTQYF. This sequence joins TRBV5-1 and TRBJ2-3; 7 nucleotides agree with TRBD1. CDR1 and CDR2 from the germline V gene are SGHRS and YFSETQ. There are 14 residues in the CDR3. V gave up 3 bases and J gave up 2 bases; unmatched junction bases: 3.

This chain connects TRBV21-1 to TRBJ2-6; the table's D call of TRBD1 was not tested on the DNA. TRBV21-1 is a documented pseudogene. This CDR3 spans 19 amino acids. CDR3 sequence reads: CASSNCEGQVSSGANVLTF. For the CDR3, the DNA is TGTGCCAGCAGCAACTGCGAGGGACAGGTCTCCTCTGGGGCCAACGTCCTGACTTTC.

The V call is TRBV19, the J call TRBJ2-7; 13 nucleotides line up with TRBD2. The CDR3 has 16 residues. Trimming cost V 9 bases and J 2 bases; bases outside gene matches: 10. Per germline, CDR1 LNHDA and CDR2 SQIVND (reference sequence). The CDR3 DNA reads TGTGCCAGGGGGACTAGCGGGACCGTAGGAACCTACGAGCAGTACTTC. Translation gives CARGTSGTVGTYEQYF. The full variable domain, its missing parts supplied by reference TRBV19 and TRBJ2-7, is DGGITQSPKYLFRKEGQNVTLSCEQNLNHDAMYWYRQDPGQGLRLIYYSQIVNDFQKGDIAEGYSVSREKKESFPLTVTSAQKNPTAFYLCARGTSGTVGTYEQYFGPGTRLTVT.

The V gene is TRBV4-1, the J gene TRBJ1-4; 7 bases agree with TRBD1. After removal of 1 base from V and 4 bases from J, the junction contained 9 bases not matched to a gene. The germline CDR1 and CDR2 sequences are MGHRA and YSYEKL. This CDR3 comprises 17 residues. CDR3 region: CASSQALRQGLNEKLFF. The CDR3 DNA reads TGCGCCAGCAGCCAAGCACTTAGACAGGGCCTTAATGAAAAACTGTTTTTT.

This clone was seen only once. The chain recombines TRBV9 with TRBJ1-1; possibly TRBD1 for D (5 bases). The germline V gene encodes CDR1 SGDLS and CDR2 YYNGEE. This CDR3 contains 15 residues. With 4 bases removed from V and 4 bases from J, the gap between germline ends came to 17 bases. CDR3 coding DNA: TGTGCCAGCAGCCCCCGATTGGGGGGGTTCACTGAAGCTTTCTTT. It yields the protein CASSPRLGGFTEAFF. The full variable domain, rest sourced from reference TRBV9 and TRBJ1-1, is DSGVTQTPKHLITATGQRVTLRCSPRSGDLSVYWYQQSLDQGLQFLIQYYNGEERAKGNILERFSAQQFPDLHSELNLSSLELGDSALYFCASSPRLGGFTEAFFGQGTRLTVV.

The chain links TRBV19 to TRBJ1-1; D is perhaps TRBD1 (5 bases). The germline V and J ends were trimmed by 4 bases and 8 bases, with 20 bases remaining between them. The V gene's germline CDR1 is LNHDA and CDR2 SQIVND (reference sequence). CDR3 length: 15 amino acids. The CDR3 bases are TGTGCCAGTAGTACTGGGGGGGTTGGGCCATACGAAGCTTTCTTT. Residues: CASSTGGVGPYEAFF.

The chain links TRBV28 to TRBJ1-1; D possibly corresponds to TRBD1 (5 bases). The CDR3 is made up of 15 amino acids. V shed 7 bases and J shed 2 bases, with 17 bases lying between them. CDR1 and CDR2 from the germline V gene are MDHEN and SYDVKM. The CDR3 bases are TGTGCCAGCAATATAGACAGCGAATTAAACACTGAAGCTTTCTTT. Its translation: CASNIDSELNTEAFF.

The chain is built from TRBV4-1 and TRBJ2-4; 9 nucleotides agree with TRBD2. J lost 3 bases, V lost 2 bases, and 11 bases had no gene match. Germline V gives CDR1 MGHRA, CDR2 YSYEKL. This CDR3 is 18 amino acids long. CDR3 region: CASSQLYAGGPVKNIQYF. CDR3 DNA sequence: TGCGCCAGCAGCCAACTATACGCGGGGGGGCCTGTCAAAAACATTCAGTACTTC.

The V gene is TRBV28, the J gene TRBJ2-3; TRBD1 is a possible D gene (6 bases). Germline V gene lookup returns CDR1 MDHEN and CDR2 SYDVKM. V shed 5 bases and J shed 3 bases, with 15 bases lying between them. The CDR3 has 15 amino acids. The CDR3 loop reads CASSTPSRGTDTQYF. Here the CDR3 DNA reads TGTGCCAGCAGTACCCCCTCGAGGGGGACAGATACGCAGTATTTT.

This clone has a single count. The CDR3 spells CASSPRDSHEQYF. Here the CDR3 DNA reads TGCGCCAGCAGCCCCCGGGACAGCCACGAGCAGTACTTC. V is TRBV4-1 and J is TRBJ2-7, with 7 bases aligning to TRBD1. CDR1 and CDR2 (germline): MGHRA, YSYEKL. The CDR3 is made up of 13 amino acids. The V segment lost 4 bases and the J segment 5 bases; nucleotides outside the gene matches: 5.

CDR3 DNA sequence: TGCGCCAGCAGCTCCGGAGGGGCTGCCTACGAGCAGTACTTC. Residues: CASSSGGAAYEQYF. This chain uses TRBV5-1 with TRBJ2-7; possibly TRBD2 for D (6 bases). The CDR3 extends over 14 amino acids. Trimming pared 3 bases from V and 2 bases from J, leaving 12 bases between. CDR1 SGHRS and CDR2 YFSETQ come from the germline V gene.

The chain carries TRBV29-1 and TRBJ1-1, with 8 bases identical to TRBD1. CDR3 length: 15 amino acids. V was pared by 0 bases and J by 5 bases, with 8 bases of the junction left unmatched. CDR1 and CDR2 from the germline V gene are SQVTM and ANQGSEA. Here the CDR3 DNA reads TGCAGCGTTGAAGACCCGGACAGGGAGTTAACTGAAGCTTTCTTT. As protein: CSVEDPDRELTEAFF.

The chain links TRBV7-9 to TRBJ1-2, with 7 bases lining up with TRBD1. V lost 1 base and J lost 4; bases outside the gene matches: 3. CDR1 and CDR2 (germline): SEHNR, FQNEAQ (reference sequence). This CDR3 contains 14 residues. The CDR3, as DNA: TGTGCCAGCAGCTTAGAGGGGACAGCCTATGGCTACACCTTC. Protein sequence: CASSLEGTAYGYTF.

The chain has TRBV6-6 and TRBJ2-7, with a possible D match to TRBD1 (6 bases). This CDR3 comprises 12 residues. The germline V gene encodes CDR1 MNHNY and CDR2 SVGAGI (reference sequence). Trimming removed 5 bases from V and 5 bases from J, with 10 bases in between. CDR3 sequence: CASSDHRDEQYF. The CDR3 DNA sequence: TGTGCCAGCAGTGACCACAGGGACGAGCAGTACTTC.

Points on this clone: Additional DNA sequences in this sample encode the identical CDR3. The V gene is TRBV28, the J gene TRBJ1-1, with unresolved D. Deletions cut 5 bases from V and 1 base from J, with 5 bases between. CDR1 and CDR2 from the germline V gene are MDHEN and SYDVKM. This CDR3 contains 12 residues. Here the CDR3 reads CASSLRNTEAFF. Written as DNA, the CDR3 is TGTGCCAGCAGTCTCAGGAACACTGAAGCTTTCTTT.

This chain joins TRBV6-5 and TRBJ1-4, with TRBD1 identical over 7 bases. This CDR3 is built from 15 residues. The germline gives CDR1 MNHEY, CDR2 SVGAGI. After removal of 6 bases from V and 8 bases from J, the junction contained 12 bases not matched to a gene. The CDR3 nucleotides read TGTGCCAGCAGCCGAGCCTGGACAGGATCCGAAAAACTGTTTTTT. This encodes CASSRAWTGSEKLFF.